A single TCR beta chain is shown here with its context. Its antigen remains unidentified. The V gene lost 6 bases and the J gene lost 4 bases, with 19 bases spanning the gap. Germline values: CDR1 SGDLS, CDR2 YYNGEE. The CDR3 consists of 15 residues. This specimen comes from a study of shared clonotypes between healthy human individuals. Notes on the study in general: Large sequencing depth failed to make sorted-subset sequencing complete, rarefaction showed. Naive subsets tended to show greater estimated richness than memory subsets.

Terminally differentiated effector memory CD45RA+ cells were excluded from the naive CD8 cells, which were CD45RO-negative and positively selected for CCR7. Every one of the donors was a Caucasian adult that lived in Nashville, Tennessee. Sequencing used immunoSEQ multiplex PCR; TCRdb keeps in-frame clones, though not all of them. The sample consists of roughly 550,000 clones, about 95% of them appearing once. The sample comprised naive CD8+ T cells sorted from blood. This sequence originates from a woman aged 25 to 39 in good health. The rearrangement links TRBV9 to TRBJ1-2; D is unclear. The CDR3 region is CASNSAREGVYGYTF. CDR3 bases: TGTGCCAGCAACTCTGCACGGGAAGGCGTCTATGGCTACACCTTC.